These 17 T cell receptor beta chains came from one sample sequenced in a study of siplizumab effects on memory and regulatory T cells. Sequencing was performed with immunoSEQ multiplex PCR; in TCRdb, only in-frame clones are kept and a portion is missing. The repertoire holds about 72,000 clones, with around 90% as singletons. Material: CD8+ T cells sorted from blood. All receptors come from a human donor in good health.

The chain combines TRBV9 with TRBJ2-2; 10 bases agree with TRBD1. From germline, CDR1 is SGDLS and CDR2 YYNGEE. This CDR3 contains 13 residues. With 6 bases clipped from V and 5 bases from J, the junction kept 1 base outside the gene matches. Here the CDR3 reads CASTDRGTGELFF. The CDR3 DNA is TGTGCCAGCACGGACAGGGGGACCGGGGAGCTGTTTTTT.

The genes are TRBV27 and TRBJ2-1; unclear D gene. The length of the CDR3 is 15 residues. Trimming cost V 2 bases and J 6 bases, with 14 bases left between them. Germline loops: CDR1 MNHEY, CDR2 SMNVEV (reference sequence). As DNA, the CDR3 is TGTGCCAGCAGTTTAGGACCTATGGGTGGCAATGAGCAGTTCTTC. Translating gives CASSLGPMGGNEQFF.

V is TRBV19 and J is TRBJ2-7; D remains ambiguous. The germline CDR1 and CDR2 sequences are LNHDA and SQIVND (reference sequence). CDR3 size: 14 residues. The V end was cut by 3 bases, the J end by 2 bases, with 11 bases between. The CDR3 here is CASSIKGPTYEQYF. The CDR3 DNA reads TGTGCCAGTAGTATCAAAGGGCCGACCTACGAGCAGTACTTC.

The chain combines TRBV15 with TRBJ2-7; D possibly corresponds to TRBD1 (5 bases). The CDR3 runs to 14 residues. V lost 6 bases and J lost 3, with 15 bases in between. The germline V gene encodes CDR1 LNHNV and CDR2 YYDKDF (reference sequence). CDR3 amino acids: CATRGPDNGYEQYF. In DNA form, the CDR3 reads TGTGCCACCAGGGGGCCGGACAATGGCTACGAGCAGTACTTC.

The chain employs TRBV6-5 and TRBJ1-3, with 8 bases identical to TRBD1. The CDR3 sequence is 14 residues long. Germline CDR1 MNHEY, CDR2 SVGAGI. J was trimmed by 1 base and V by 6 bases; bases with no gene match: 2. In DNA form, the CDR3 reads TGTGCCAGCAGCTGGACAGGGTCTGGAAACACCATATATTTT. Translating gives CASSWTGSGNTIYF.

The CDR3 here is CASSSRSGSPYNEQFF. CDR3 DNA: TGTGCCAGCAGTTCAAGAAGCGGGAGCCCCTACAATGAGCAGTTCTTC. The V call is TRBV27, the J call TRBJ2-1, with 8 positions matching TRBD2. In germline, CDR1 is MNHEY, CDR2 SMNVEV (reference sequence). This CDR3 has 16 residues. The junction had 7 bases not matched to a gene; V was cut back by 4 bases and J by 2 bases.

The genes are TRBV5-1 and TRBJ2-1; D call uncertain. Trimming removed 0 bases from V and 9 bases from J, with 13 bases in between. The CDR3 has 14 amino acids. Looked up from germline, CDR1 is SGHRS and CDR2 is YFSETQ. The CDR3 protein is CASSLAGPQGEQFF. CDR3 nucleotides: TGCGCCAGCAGCTTGGCCGGCCCGCAAGGTGAGCAGTTCTTC.

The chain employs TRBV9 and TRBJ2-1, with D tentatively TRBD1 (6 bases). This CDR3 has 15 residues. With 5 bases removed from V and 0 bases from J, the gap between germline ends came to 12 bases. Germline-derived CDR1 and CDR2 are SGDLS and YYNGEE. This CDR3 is CASRAGASSYNEQFF. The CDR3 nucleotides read TGTGCCAGCAGGGCAGGGGCAAGCTCCTACAATGAGCAGTTCTTC.

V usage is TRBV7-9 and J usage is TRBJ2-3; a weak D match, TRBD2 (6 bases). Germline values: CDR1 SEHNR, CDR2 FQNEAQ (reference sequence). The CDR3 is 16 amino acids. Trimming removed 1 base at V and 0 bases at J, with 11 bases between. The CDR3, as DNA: TGTGCCAGCAGCTTAGGCTACGGGGGAAGCACAGATACGCAGTATTTT. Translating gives CASSLGYGGSTDTQYF.

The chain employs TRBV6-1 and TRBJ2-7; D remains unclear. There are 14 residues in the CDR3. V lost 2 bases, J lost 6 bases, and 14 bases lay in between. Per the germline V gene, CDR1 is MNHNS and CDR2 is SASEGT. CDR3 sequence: CASSERMGSSEQYF. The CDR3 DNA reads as TGTGCCAGCAGTGAACGGATGGGAAGTAGCGAGCAGTACTTC.

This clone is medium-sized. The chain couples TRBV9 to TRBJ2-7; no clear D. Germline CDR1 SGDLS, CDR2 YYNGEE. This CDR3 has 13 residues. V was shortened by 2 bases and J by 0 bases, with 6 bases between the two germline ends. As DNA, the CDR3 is TGTGCCAGCAGCGTCGATCTCTCCTACGAGCAGTACTTC. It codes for CASSVDLSYEQYF.

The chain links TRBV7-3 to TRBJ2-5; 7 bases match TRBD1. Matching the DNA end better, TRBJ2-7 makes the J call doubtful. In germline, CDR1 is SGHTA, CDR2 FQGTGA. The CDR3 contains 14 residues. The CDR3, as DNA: TGTGCCAGCAGCCTGACAGGGTGGGACAACGAGCAGTACTTC. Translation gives CASSLTGWDNEQYF.

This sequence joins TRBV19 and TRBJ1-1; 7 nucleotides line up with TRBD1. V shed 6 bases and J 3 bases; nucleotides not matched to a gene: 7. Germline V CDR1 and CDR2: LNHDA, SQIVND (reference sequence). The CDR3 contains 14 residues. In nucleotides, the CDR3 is TGTGCCAGTAGCTTACAGGGGAGGTACACTGAAGCTTTCTTT. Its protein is CASSLQGRYTEAFF. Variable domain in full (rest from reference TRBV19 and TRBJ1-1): DGGITQSPKYLFRKEGQNVTLSCEQNLNHDAMYWYRQDPGQGLRLIYYSQIVNDFQKGDIAEGYSVSREKKESFPLTVTSAQKNPTAFYLCASSLQGRYTEAFFGQGTRLTVV.

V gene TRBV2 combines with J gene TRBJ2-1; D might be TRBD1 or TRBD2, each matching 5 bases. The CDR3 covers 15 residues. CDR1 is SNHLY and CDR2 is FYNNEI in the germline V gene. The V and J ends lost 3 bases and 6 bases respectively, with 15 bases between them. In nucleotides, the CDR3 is TGTGCCAGCAGTGAGGGACCTAACCTGGGCAATGAGCAGTTCTTC. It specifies CASSEGPNLGNEQFF.

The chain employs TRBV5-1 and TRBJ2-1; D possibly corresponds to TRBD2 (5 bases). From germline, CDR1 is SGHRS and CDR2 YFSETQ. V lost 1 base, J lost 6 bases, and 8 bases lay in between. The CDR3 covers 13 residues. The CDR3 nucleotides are TGCGCCAGCAGCTTGTATCGGGGCAATGAGCAGTTCTTC. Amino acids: CASSLYRGNEQFF.

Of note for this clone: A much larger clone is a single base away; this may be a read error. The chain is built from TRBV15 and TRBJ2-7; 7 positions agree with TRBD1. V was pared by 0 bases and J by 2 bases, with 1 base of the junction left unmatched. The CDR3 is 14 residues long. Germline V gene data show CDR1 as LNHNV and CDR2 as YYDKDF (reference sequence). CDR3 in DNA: TGTGCCACCAGCAGAGAGGGACAGACCTACGAGCAGTACTTC. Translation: CATSREGQTYEQYF. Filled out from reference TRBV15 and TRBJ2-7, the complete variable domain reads DAMVIQNPRYQVTQFGKPVTLSCSQTLNHNVMYWYQQKSSQAPKLLFHYYDKDFNNEADTPDNFQSRRPNTSFCFLDIRSPGLGDTAMYLCATSREGQTYEQYFGPGTRLTVT.

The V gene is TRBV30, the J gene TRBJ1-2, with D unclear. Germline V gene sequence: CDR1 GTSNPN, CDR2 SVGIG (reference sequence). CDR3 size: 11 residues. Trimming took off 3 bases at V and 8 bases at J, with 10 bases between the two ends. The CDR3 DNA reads TGTGCCTGGAGGTTTAACGGCGGCTACACCTTC. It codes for CAWRFNGGYTF.